Listed below are T cell receptor beta chains from one sample, sequenced in a study of post-analysis software for immune sequencing data. MiXCR, applied by TCRdb to the PCR reads, yields one record per CDR3 protein. The sample gives roughly 600,000 distinct CDR3 sequences, 44% of which show up once; about 1.8% is in the top ten. Sequencing input: blood. These receptors all come from a girl aged 10-17 years with multiple sclerosis. The CDR3 runs from the conserved cysteine through the conserved F or W. Each record gives: J gene, V gene, CDR3 protein.

TRBJ2-6,TRBV14,CASSLGAGGNVLTF
TRBJ1-1,TRBV2,CASLIGGTEAFF
TRBJ2-3,TRBV6-1,CATYDPPSRYF
TRBJ2-1,TRBV12-3/TRBV12-4,CASSFIIGSGEQFF
TRBJ1-1,TRBV7-6,CASSYTGNTEAFF
TRBJ1-2,TRBV20-1,CSARDGGSQPLNYGYTF
TRBJ2-3,TRBV12-3/TRBV12-4,CASGTSADTQYF
TRBJ2-5,TRBV20-1,CSGHQVYQETQYF
TRBJ2-1,TRBV7-9,CASGRTYNEQFF
TRBJ2-7,TRBV29-1,CSVYRDRGYEQYF
TRBJ2-7,TRBV28,CASRSDHYEQYF
TRBJ2-1,TRBV7-2,CASAGVAGANEQFF
TRBJ2-1,TRBV10-3,CAISEGGVEEQFF
TRBJ1-1,TRBV24-1,CATKSFEGTGREKNTEAFF